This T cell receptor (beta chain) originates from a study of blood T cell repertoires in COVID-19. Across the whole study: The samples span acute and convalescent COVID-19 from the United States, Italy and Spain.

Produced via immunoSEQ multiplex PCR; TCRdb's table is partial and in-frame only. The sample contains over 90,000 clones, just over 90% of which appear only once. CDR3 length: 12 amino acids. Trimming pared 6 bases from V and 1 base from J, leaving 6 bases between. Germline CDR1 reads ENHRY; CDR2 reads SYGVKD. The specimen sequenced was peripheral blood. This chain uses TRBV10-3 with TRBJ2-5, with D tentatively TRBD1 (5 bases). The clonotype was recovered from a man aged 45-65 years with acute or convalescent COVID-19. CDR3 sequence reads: CAIRQAQETQYF. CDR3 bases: TGTGCCATCAGACAGGCCCAAGAGACCCAGTACTTC.